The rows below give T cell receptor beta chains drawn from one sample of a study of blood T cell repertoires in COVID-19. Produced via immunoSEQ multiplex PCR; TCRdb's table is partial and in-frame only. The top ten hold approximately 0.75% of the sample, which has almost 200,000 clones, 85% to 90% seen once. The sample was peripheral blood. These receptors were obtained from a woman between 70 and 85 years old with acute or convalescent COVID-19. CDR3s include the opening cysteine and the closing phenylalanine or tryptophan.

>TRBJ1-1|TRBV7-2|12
CASSIGQGEAFF
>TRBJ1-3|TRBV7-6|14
CANNTHREGNTIYF
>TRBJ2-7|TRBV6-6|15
CASSYSNRGNYEQYF
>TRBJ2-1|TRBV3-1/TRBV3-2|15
CASSQEQTTSNEQFF
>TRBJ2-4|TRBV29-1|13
CSVVGGGVNIQYF
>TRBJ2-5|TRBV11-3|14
CASSLGAGTETQYF
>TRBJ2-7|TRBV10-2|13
CASREGLSYEQYF
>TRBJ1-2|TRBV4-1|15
CASSQDYTGDYGYTF
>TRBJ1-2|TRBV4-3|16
CASSQDHGGGDYGYTF
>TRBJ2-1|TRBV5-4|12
CASSLRGDEQFF
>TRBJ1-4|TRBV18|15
CASSLGGPTNEKLFF
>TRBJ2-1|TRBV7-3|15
CASSLGGASINEQFF
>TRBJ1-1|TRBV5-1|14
CASSKDRAGTEAFF
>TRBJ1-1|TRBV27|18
CASSLSGGFRAVGTEAFF
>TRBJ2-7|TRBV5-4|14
CASRMDDSPYEQYF